The clone carrying this T cell receptor (beta chain) was counted a single time. The antigen remains unidentified. This sample stems from a study of cytomegalovirus exposure and HLA in healthy donors. Study observations and caveats: Among the most significant clusters, several appeared linked to common viral pathogens in a later analysis. Presence/absence analyses assumed roughly uniform sequencing depth across donors.

Healthy people donating bone marrow made up the donors. These donors counted as nominally healthy when sampled, but unrecorded immune exposures were likely. There are 12 residues in the CDR3. V lost 2 bases, J lost 6 bases, and 10 bases lay in between. Germline CDR1 GTSNPN, CDR2 SVGIG (reference sequence). The PCR made use of 60 Vbeta and 13 Jbeta primers. Sequencing was performed with immunoSEQ multiplex PCR; in TCRdb, only in-frame clones are kept and a portion is missing. This sample has 150,000 to 200,000 clones; 84% occur once, and the top ten carry 4.5% to 5.5%. Sequencing was performed on PBMCs. This sequence originates from a girl aged 10 to 17 in good health and CMV-seropositive. This rearrangement joins TRBV30 to TRBJ1-1; weak D call: TRBD1 (6 bases). In DNA form, the CDR3 reads TGTGCCTGGAGTAAGGGGGGGGCTGAAGCTTTCTTT. As protein: CAWSKGGAEAFF.